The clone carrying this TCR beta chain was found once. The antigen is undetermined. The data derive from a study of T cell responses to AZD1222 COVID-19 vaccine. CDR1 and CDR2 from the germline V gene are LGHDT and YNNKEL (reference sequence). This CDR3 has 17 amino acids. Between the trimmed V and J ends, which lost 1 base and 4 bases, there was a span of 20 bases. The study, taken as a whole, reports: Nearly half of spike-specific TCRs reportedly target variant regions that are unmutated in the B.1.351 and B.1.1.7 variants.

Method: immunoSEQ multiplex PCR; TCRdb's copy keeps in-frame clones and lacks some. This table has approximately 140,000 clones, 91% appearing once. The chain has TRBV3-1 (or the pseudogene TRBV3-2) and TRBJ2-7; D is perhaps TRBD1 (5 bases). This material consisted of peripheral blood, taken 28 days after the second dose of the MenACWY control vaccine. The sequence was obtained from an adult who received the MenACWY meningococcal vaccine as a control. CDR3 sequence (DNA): TGTGCCAGCAGCCAAGTTGTCCGACAGCCGGGTAGGTACGAGCAGTACTTC. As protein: CASSQVVRQPGRYEQYF.